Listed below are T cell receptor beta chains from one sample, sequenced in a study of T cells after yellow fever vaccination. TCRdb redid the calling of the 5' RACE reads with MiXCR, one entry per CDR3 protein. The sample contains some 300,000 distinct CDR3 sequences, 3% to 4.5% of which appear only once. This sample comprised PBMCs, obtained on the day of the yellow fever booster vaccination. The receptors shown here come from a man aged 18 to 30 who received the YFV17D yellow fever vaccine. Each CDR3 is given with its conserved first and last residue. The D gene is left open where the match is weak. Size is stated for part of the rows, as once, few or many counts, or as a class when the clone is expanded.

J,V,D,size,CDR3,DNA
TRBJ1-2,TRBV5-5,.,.,CASSLVVSLYGYTF,TGTGCCAGCAGCTTGGTCGTCAGCCTGTATGGCTACACCTTC
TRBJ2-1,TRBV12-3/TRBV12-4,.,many,CASSFGTPGNEQFF,TGTGCCAGCAGCTTCGGGACTCCGGGGAATGAGCAGTTCTTC
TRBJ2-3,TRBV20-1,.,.,CSAPPPRGAGADTQYF,TGCAGTGCTCCCCCCCCCCGGGGCGCTGGGGCAGATACGCAGTATTTT
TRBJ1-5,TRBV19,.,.,CASSGRNQPQHF,TGTGCCAGTAGTGGACGAAATCAGCCCCAGCATTTT
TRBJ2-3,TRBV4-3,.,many,CASSQDYSGDTQYF,TGCGCCAGCAGCCAAGACTACTCCGGAGATACGCAGTATTTT
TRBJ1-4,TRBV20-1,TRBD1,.,CSARDHREGAANEKLFF,TGCAGTGCTAGAGATCATAGGGAGGGGGCGGCTAATGAAAAACTGTTTTTT
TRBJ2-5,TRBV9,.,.,CASSVDEGRETQYF,TGTGCCAGCAGCGTAGACGAGGGGCGGGAGACCCAGTACTTC
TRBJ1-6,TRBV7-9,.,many,CASSPRRADNSPLHF,TGTGCCAGCAGCCCTCGCCGGGCGGATAATTCACCCCTCCACTTT
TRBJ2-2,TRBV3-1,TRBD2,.,CASSPRLALRELFF,TGTGCCAGCAGCCCTCGACTAGCTCTTCGGGAGCTGTTTTTT
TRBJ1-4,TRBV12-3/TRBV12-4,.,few,CASSLASGSGEKLFF,TGTGCCAGCAGTTTAGCTTCTGGGTCAGGCGAAAAACTGTTTTTT
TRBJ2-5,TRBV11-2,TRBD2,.,CASSPGGVLETQYF,TGTGCCAGCAGCCCCGGGGGGGTTTTGGAGACCCAGTACTTC
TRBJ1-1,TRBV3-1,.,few,CASSHPLGVEEAFF,TGTGCCAGCAGCCATCCCCTCGGGGTTGAGGAAGCTTTCTTT
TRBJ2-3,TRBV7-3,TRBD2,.,CASRRTSATDTQYF,TGTGCCAGCAGACGGACTAGCGCAACAGATACGCAGTATTTT
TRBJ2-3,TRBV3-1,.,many,CASSQEPGRTRRF,TGTGCCAGCAGCCAAGAGCCAGGGCGAACTCGCCGATTT
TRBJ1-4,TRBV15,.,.,CATRRATNEKLFF,TGTGCCACCAGGAGGGCAACTAATGAAAAACTGTTTTTT
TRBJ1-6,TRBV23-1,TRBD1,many,CASSPYPTGRLWPLHF,TGCGCCAGCAGTCCGTACCCGACAGGGAGGTTGTGGCCCCTCCACTTT
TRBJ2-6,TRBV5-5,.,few,CASSDVDGVRGANVLTF,TGTGCCAGCAGTGACGTTGATGGGGTTCGTGGGGCCAACGTCCTGACTTTC
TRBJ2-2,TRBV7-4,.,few,CASSLAVVGELFF,TGTGCCAGCAGCTTAGCGGTCGTCGGGGAGCTGTTTTTT
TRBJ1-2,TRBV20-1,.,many,CSAPLRVRDAANYGYTF,TGCAGTGCTCCCCTGAGGGTCAGAGACGCAGCTAACTATGGCTACACCTTC
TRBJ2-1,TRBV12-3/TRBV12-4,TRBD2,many,CASSFRRGEGFF,TGTGCCAGCAGTTTTAGGCGGGGGGAGGGGTTCTTC
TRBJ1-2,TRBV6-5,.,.,CASSYGNGYTF,TGTGCCAGCAGTTACGGGAATGGCTACACCTTC
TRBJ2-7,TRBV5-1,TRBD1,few,CASSYSGTGPYEQYF,TGCGCCAGCAGCTACTCCGGGACAGGTCCCTACGAGCAGTACTTC
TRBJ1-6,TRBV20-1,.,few,CSAIPFRVRSSPLHF,TGCAGTGCTATCCCATTTCGGGTCCGGTCTTCACCCCTCCACTTT
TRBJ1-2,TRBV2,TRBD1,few,CASTQTGNF,TGTGCCAGCACCCAGACAGGGAACTTC
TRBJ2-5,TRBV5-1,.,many,CASSFRQGFWETQYF,TGCGCCAGCAGCTTCAGGCAGGGATTTTGGGAGACCCAGTACTTC
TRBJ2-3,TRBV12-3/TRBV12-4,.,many,CATGVYSTDTQYF,TGTGCCACCGGTGTTTATAGCACAGATACGCAGTATTTT
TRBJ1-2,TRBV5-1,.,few,CASSETGFGNYGYTF,TGCGCCAGCAGCGAAACAGGGTTTGGGAACTATGGCTACACCTTC
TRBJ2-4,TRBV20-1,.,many,CSASELGQSAKNIQYF,TGCAGTGCTAGTGAGCTCGGACAGTCGGCCAAAAACATTCAGTACTTC
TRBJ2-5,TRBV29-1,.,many,CSVEDGASGRRGETQYF,TGCAGCGTTGAAGATGGGGCTTCCGGGCGCCGCGGGGAGACCCAGTACTTC
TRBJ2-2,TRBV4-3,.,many,CASSQDRWSGELFF,TGCGCCAGCAGCCAAGATCGGTGGTCCGGGGAGCTGTTTTTT
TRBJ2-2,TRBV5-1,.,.,CASTPAEGGPGELFF,TGCGCCAGCACTCCCGCTGAGGGCGGGCCCGGGGAGCTGTTTTTT
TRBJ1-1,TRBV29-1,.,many,CSAGSRGRTEAFF,TGCAGCGCCGGTAGCCGAGGGAGGACTGAAGCTTTCTTT
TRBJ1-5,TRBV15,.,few,CATSRVNIDSNQPQHF,TGTGCCACCAGCAGAGTTAACATCGATAGCAATCAGCCCCAGCATTTT